This T cell receptor beta chain was profiled in a study of blood T cells in healthy people across ages. About this clonotype: Its antigen is as yet unknown.

The authors ran a second PCR of about 7 to 12 cycles using a sample-barcoded 5' primer and a J-beta primer mix. TCRdb recomputed calls from the 5' RACE reads with MiXCR, one row per CDR3 protein. The sample yields around 800,000 distinct CDR3 sequences, around a quarter seen once. Findings and caveats of the study: More naive CD4+ cells and higher diversity were found in long-lived than in aged donors.

Per germline, CDR1 ENHRY and CDR2 SYGVKD. The CDR3 has 12 residues. The sample was also reused in another study, on T cells of mothers and their children.

This clonotype was obtained from a boy aged 10-17 years in good health. The specimen sequenced was blood. The chain joins TRBV10-3 to TRBJ2-5; D ambiguous. The J call could be wrong; TRBJ2-7 is a better fit for the DNA end. CDR3 bases: TGTGCCATCAGTGAGTCGCGGTACGAGCAGTACTTC. Encoded protein: CAISESRYEQYF.